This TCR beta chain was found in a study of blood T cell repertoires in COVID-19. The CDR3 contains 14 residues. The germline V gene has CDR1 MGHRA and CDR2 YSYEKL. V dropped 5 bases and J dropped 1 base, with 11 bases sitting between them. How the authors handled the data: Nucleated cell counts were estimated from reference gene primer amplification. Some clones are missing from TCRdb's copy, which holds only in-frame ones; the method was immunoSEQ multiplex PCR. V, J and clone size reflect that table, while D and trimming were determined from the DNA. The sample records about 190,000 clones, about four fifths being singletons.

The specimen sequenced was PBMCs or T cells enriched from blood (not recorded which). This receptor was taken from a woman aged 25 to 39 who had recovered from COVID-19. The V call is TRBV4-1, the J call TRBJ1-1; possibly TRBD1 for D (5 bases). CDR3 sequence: CASSGMTENTEAFF. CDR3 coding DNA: TGCGCCAGCAGCGGTATGACAGAGAACACTGAAGCTTTCTTT.